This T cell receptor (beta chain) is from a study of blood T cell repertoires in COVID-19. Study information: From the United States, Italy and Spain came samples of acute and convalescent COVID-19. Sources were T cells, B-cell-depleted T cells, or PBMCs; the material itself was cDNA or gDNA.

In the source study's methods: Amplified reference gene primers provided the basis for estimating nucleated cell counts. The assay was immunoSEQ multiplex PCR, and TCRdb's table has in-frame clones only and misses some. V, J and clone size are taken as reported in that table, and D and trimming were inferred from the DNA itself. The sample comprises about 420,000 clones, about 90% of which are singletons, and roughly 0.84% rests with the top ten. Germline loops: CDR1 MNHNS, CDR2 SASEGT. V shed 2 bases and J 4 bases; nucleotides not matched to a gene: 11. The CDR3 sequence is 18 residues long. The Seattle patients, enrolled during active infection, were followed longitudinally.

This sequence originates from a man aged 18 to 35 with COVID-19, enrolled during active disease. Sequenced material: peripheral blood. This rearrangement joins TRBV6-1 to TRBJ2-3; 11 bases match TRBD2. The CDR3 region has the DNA TGTGCCAGCAGTGAAAGGGGGCTAGCGGGAGGCTGGGCAGATACGCAGTATTTT. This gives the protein CASSERGLAGGWADTQYF.